One and the same sample provided the 29 T cell receptor beta chains below, sequenced in a study of technical replicates of blood from several donors. Clones were sequenced by immunoSEQ multiplex PCR, and TCRdb holds only the in-frame ones, with some missing. The repertoire has about 56,000 clones, around 96% of them found once; the top ten carry around 3.2%. Sequenced sample: PBMCs. The receptors were sampled from a human donor in good health. Some clones in this sample may be carry-over from other donors' samples.

The gene calls are TRBV29-1 and TRBJ2-1, with 13 bases that match TRBD2. Germline trimming cut 5 bases from V and 10 bases from J; bases unmatched to any gene: 5. CDR1 and CDR2 from the germline V gene are SQVTM and ANQGSEA. There are 13 residues in the CDR3. This chain's CDR3 is CSVTSGGAWEQFF. CDR3 nucleotide sequence: TGCAGCGTTACTAGCGGGGGGGCCTGGGAGCAGTTCTTC.

CDR3 sequence reads: CASRDRGGYTF. DNA for the CDR3: TGTGCCAGCAGGGACAGGGGTGGCTACACCTTC. The genes are TRBV5-6 and TRBJ1-2, with 9 nucleotides matching TRBD1. The ends lost 5 bases at V and 7 bases at J; junction bases unmatched: 0. The CDR3 contains 11 residues. Germline assignment: CDR1 SGHDT and CDR2 YYEEEE.

This chain uses TRBV9 with TRBJ2-5; TRBD2 matches at 7 bases. V shed 3 bases and J 1 base; nucleotides not matched to a gene: 6. Per germline, CDR1 SGDLS and CDR2 YYNGEE. The CDR3 consists of 15 residues. CDR3 sequence: CASSGPGTTQETQYF. Written as DNA, the CDR3 is TGTGCCAGCAGCGGCCCCGGGACTACCCAAGAGACCCAGTACTTC.

V usage is TRBV2 and J usage is TRBJ1-2; TRBD1 aligns across 8 bases. This CDR3 comprises 13 residues. Germline CDR1 SNHLY, CDR2 FYNNEI. V was pared by 5 bases and J by 6 bases, with 5 bases of the junction left unmatched. CDR3 bases: TGTGCCAGCAGTTTTACAGGGGGGGATGGCTACACCTTC. It yields the protein CASSFTGGDGYTF.

V is TRBV18 and J is TRBJ2-1; TRBD1 matches 7 bases. There are 15 residues in the CDR3. The V gene's germline CDR1 is KGHSH and CDR2 LQKENI. The trim removed 4 bases at V and 0 bases at J, leaving 3 bases unmatched. The CDR3 DNA reads as TGTGCCAGCTCACTACAGGGGACCTCCTACAATGAGCAGTTCTTC. Amino acid sequence: CASSLQGTSYNEQFF.

The V call is TRBV6-6, the J call TRBJ2-7; D gene uncertain. CDR3 length equals 15 residues. Germline V lookup: CDR1 MNHNY, CDR2 SVGAGI (reference sequence). Trimming removed 0 bases from V and 3 bases from J, with 12 bases in between. The CDR3 here is CASSYSGQMYYEQYF. In DNA, the CDR3 is TGTGCCAGCAGTTACTCGGGCCAGATGTACTACGAGCAGTACTTC.

The chain combines TRBV11-2 with TRBJ2-7; maybe TRBD1 (6 bases). With 4 bases removed from V and 7 bases from J, the gap between germline ends came to 11 bases. The CDR3 spans 12 residues. Germline values: CDR1 SGHAT, CDR2 FQNNGV. CDR3 bases: TGTGCCAGCAGCTCAACAGGGCGGGAGCAGTACTTC. It encodes CASSSTGREQYF.

The chain joins TRBV9 to TRBJ1-6, with D hard to call. This CDR3 has 12 amino acids. CDR1 and CDR2 (germline): SGDLS, YYNGEE. V was clipped by 3 bases and J by 6 bases, with 4 bases between them. The CDR3 nucleotides read TGTGCCAGCAGCGGGAGTAATTCACCCCTCCACTTT. It encodes CASSGSNSPLHF.

The V and J genes are TRBV5-8 and TRBJ2-4; 16 bases are shared with TRBD2. Germline trimming cut 1 base from V and 1 base from J; bases unmatched to any gene: 8. The CDR3 runs to 20 residues. Germline V gives CDR1 SGHTS, CDR2 YDEGEE. The CDR3 bases are TGTGCCAGCAGCTTGCAGGGACTAGCGGGAGGGCCTTCGGCCAAAAACATTCAGTACTTC. Its translation: CASSLQGLAGGPSAKNIQYF.

The chain links TRBV5-1 to TRBJ1-3; a possible D gene is TRBD1 (6 bases). Looked up from germline, CDR1 is SGHRS and CDR2 is YFSETQ. The CDR3 runs 15 residues. Trimming shortened V by 7 bases and J by 1 base, and 15 bases separated the two germline ends. The CDR3 loop is CASAVTGKSGNTIYF. CDR3 nucleotides: TGCGCCAGCGCAGTCACAGGGAAGTCTGGAAACACCATATATTTT.

V gene TRBV6-5 combines with J gene TRBJ2-3; no firm D call. This CDR3 is built from 13 residues. Trimming took off 6 bases at V and 4 bases at J, with 11 bases between the two ends. Germline V gives CDR1 MNHEY, CDR2 SVGAGI. The DNA of the CDR3 is TGTGCCAGCAGGCGCTCGCAGGCAGATACGCAGTATTTT. Amino acids: CASRRSQADTQYF.

V gene TRBV19 combines with J gene TRBJ2-7; D perhaps matches TRBD2 (5 bases). The CDR3 runs 13 residues. The V end was cut by 3 bases, the J end by 7 bases, with 13 bases between. From germline, CDR1 is LNHDA and CDR2 SQIVND (reference sequence). The CDR3 DNA reads as TGTGCCAGTAGTATCGGGCTAGCCACAGAGCAGTACTTC. Its translation: CASSIGLATEQYF.

The chain carries TRBV19 and TRBJ1-1, with D tentatively TRBD1 (5 bases). With 5 bases removed from V and 4 bases from J, the gap between germline ends came to 17 bases. The CDR3 spans 15 residues. Germline V gene data show CDR1 as LNHDA and CDR2 as SQIVND (reference sequence). CDR3 region: CASSPPGGRSTEAFF. The CDR3 coding sequence is TGTGCCAGTAGTCCGCCCGGGGGGAGGAGCACTGAAGCTTTCTTT. Supplemented by reference TRBV19 and TRBJ1-1, the full variable domain reads DGGITQSPKYLFRKEGQNVTLSCEQNLNHDAMYWYRQDPGQGLRLIYYSQIVNDFQKGDIAEGYSVSREKKESFPLTVTSAQKNPTAFYLCASSPPGGRSTEAFFGQGTRLTVV.

The rearrangement uses TRBV19 and TRBJ2-3; 10 bases match TRBD1. J gave up 4 bases and V 7 bases, and 8 bases lay outside the gene matches. Germline V gene lookup returns CDR1 LNHDA and CDR2 SQIVND (reference sequence). This CDR3 is 15 amino acids long. The CDR3 nucleotides read TGTGCCAGTACAAGACAGGGGGCTTTATCAGATACGCAGTATTTT. This sequence encodes CASTRQGALSDTQYF.

The chain has TRBV7-2 and TRBJ2-1, with TRBD1 as a possible D gene (6 bases). In germline, CDR1 is SGHTA, CDR2 FQGNSA. With 5 bases removed from V and 12 bases from J, the gap between germline ends came to 14 bases. The length of the CDR3 is 12 residues. DNA for the CDR3: TGTGCCAGCAGCCCTGAGAGGGGGTGGCAGTTCTTC. Encoded protein: CASSPERGWQFF. Filled out from reference TRBV7-2 and TRBJ2-1, the complete variable domain reads GAGVSQSPSNKVTEKGKDVELRCDPISGHTALYWYRQSLGQGLEFLIYFQGNSAPDKSGLPSDRFSAERTGGSVSTLTIQRTQQEDSAVYLCASSPERGWQFFGPGTRLTVL.

This clone has a single count. The chain employs TRBV25-1 and TRBJ2-1; 11 bases map to TRBD1. CDR3 length equals 16 residues. Germline V gives CDR1 MGHDK, CDR2 SYGVNS. The trim removed 6 bases at V and 4 bases at J, leaving 8 bases unmatched. CDR3 residues: CASSSQGTGGYNEQFF. DNA of the CDR3: TGTGCCAGCAGCAGCCAGGGGACAGGGGGTTACAATGAGCAGTTCTTC. The full variable domain, in which reference TRBV25-1 and TRBJ2-1 provide the parts outside the CDR3, is EADIYQTPRYLVIGTGKKITLECSQTMGHDKMYWYQQDPGMELHLIHYSYGVNSTEKGDLSSESTVSRIRTEHFPLTLESARPSHTSQYLCASSSQGTGGYNEQFFGPGTRLTVL.

J is TRBJ2-1 and V is TRBV7-3, with D tentatively TRBD1 (6 bases). Germline lookup yields CDR1 SGHTA and CDR2 FQGTGA. This CDR3 comprises 13 residues. The V end lost 5 bases, the J end lost 5 bases, and 10 bases lay between the germline ends. The CDR3 DNA is TGTGCCAGCAGCGTCGGACAGAACAATGAGCAGTTCTTC. Translation gives CASSVGQNNEQFF.

This rearrangement joins TRBV4-3 to TRBJ2-1, with D tentatively TRBD1 (6 bases). CDR1 is LGHNA and CDR2 is YSLEER in the germline V gene. The V and J ends lost 0 bases and 3 bases respectively, with 18 bases between them. This CDR3 contains 18 residues. CDR3 in amino acids: CASSQERLGRGGYNEQFF. CDR3 bases: TGCGCCAGCAGCCAAGAACGGTTGGGGAGAGGGGGCTACAATGAGCAGTTCTTC.

CDR3 nucleotide sequence: TGTGCCAGCAGCTTAAGAGAAGGGGGCTCCTACAATGAGCAGTTCTTC. This gives the protein CASSLREGGSYNEQFF. V is TRBV7-8 and J is TRBJ2-1; D might be TRBD1 (6 bases). V lost 2 bases to trimming and J lost 0 bases, with 11 bases between them. Germline CDR1 and CDR2: SGHVS and FQNEAQ. The CDR3 length is 16 residues.

This clone was found once. This chain uses TRBV5-6 with TRBJ2-1; D ambiguous. The CDR3 covers 14 residues. Germline values: CDR1 SGHDT, CDR2 YYEEEE. V lost 3 bases and J 5 bases, leaving 12 bases between the germline ends. CDR3 amino acids: CASSSTPLNNEQFF. CDR3 nucleotide sequence: TGTGCCAGCAGCTCCACGCCACTTAACAATGAGCAGTTCTTC. Supplemented by reference TRBV5-6 and TRBJ2-1, the full variable domain reads DAGVTQSPTHLIKTRGQQVTLRCSPKSGHDTVSWYQQALGQGPQFIFQYYEEEERQRGNFPDRFSGHQFPNYSSELNVNALLLGDSALYLCASSSTPLNNEQFFGPGTRLTVL.

This rearrangement joins TRBV5-4 to TRBJ1-1; 7 bases line up with TRBD1. Germline CDR1 reads SGHNT; CDR2 reads YYREEE (reference sequence). The V and J ends lost 0 bases and 6 bases, in that order; junction bases with no gene match: 8. This CDR3 spans 15 amino acids. The CDR3 DNA reads TGTGCCAGCAGCTTGGCCCAACAGGGGTCATCTGAAGCTTTCTTT. This encodes CASSLAQQGSSEAFF.

This chain links TRBV5-1 with TRBJ2-2; 9 positions match TRBD1. V lost 3 bases to trimming and J lost 6 bases; unmatched junction nucleotides: 12. CDR3 length: 17 amino acids. Germline values: CDR1 SGHRS, CDR2 YFSETQ. CDR3 sequence: CASSSKKTGGESGELFF. DNA of the CDR3: TGCGCCAGCAGCTCCAAGAAGACAGGGGGAGAGTCCGGGGAGCTGTTTTTT.

The rearrangement links TRBV7-9 to TRBJ2-7; 7 nucleotides align to TRBD1. This CDR3 has 12 amino acids. Germline V lookup: CDR1 SEHNR, CDR2 FQNEAQ (reference sequence). Losses at the gene ends were 3 bases for V and 5 bases for J; bases not matched to a gene: 1. This chain's CDR3 is CASSFTGDEQYF. The CDR3 region has the DNA TGTGCCAGCAGCTTTACAGGGGACGAGCAGTACTTC. Full variable domain (missing parts from reference TRBV7-9 and TRBJ2-7): DTGVSQNPRHKITKRGQNVTFRCDPISEHNRLYWYRQTLGQGPEFLTYFQNEAQLEKSRLLSDRFSAERPKGSFSTLEIQRTEQGDSAMYLCASSFTGDEQYFGPGTRLTVT.

The chain has TRBV9 and TRBJ2-7; 7 nucleotides agree with TRBD2. The CDR3 length is 15 residues. Germline CDR1 SGDLS, CDR2 YYNGEE. J was trimmed by 0 bases and V by 4 bases; bases with no gene match: 7. CDR3 in amino acids: CASSLGASGSYEQYF. The CDR3 nucleotides are TGTGCCAGCAGCCTAGGGGCTAGCGGCTCCTACGAGCAGTACTTC.

This chain joins TRBV18 and TRBJ2-5; D is uncertain. CDR1 is KGHSH and CDR2 is LQKENI in the germline V gene. Deletions cut 3 bases from V and 1 base from J, with 12 bases between. CDR3 length: 15 residues. The CDR3 is CASSPTFSSQETQYF. The CDR3, as DNA: TGTGCCAGCTCACCCACCTTTAGCAGCCAAGAGACCCAGTACTTC.

The chain employs TRBV2 and TRBJ2-7; TRBD2 matches at 9 bases. This CDR3 has 14 amino acids. Trimming cost V 6 bases and J 0 bases; bases outside gene matches: 3. Germline CDR1 is SNHLY and CDR2 is FYNNEI. The CDR3 DNA reads TGTGCCAGCAGGACTAGCGGTAGCTCCTACGAGCAGTACTTC. Protein sequence: CASRTSGSSYEQYF.

The chain links TRBV5-5 to TRBJ2-2; 12 nucleotides agree with TRBD1. The CDR3 extends over 16 amino acids. Germline lookup yields CDR1 SGHKS and CDR2 YYEKEE (reference sequence). Trimming cost V 3 bases and J 7 bases; bases outside gene matches: 7. CDR3 loop: CASSSGTGGVGGELFF. The CDR3 coding sequence is TGTGCCAGCAGCTCCGGGACAGGGGGCGTGGGCGGGGAGCTGTTTTTT.

The rearrangement links TRBV7-2 to TRBJ1-1, with 11 nucleotides matching TRBD1. Germline V gives CDR1 SGHTA, CDR2 FQGNSA. The CDR3 length is 15 residues. V was pared by 3 bases and J by 9 bases, with 9 bases of the junction left unmatched. The chain's CDR3 is CASSFSWTGGFKAFF. CDR3 nucleotides: TGTGCCAGCAGCTTCAGCTGGACAGGGGGCTTCAAAGCTTTCTTT.

The chain couples TRBV7-2 to TRBJ2-3, with a weak D call TRBD2 (6 bases). This CDR3 has 14 residues. The V and J ends lost 5 bases and 1 base respectively, with 10 bases between them. Germline CDR1 reads SGHTA; CDR2 reads FQGNSA. CDR3 DNA: TGTGCCAGCAGCCTGACGGGGGGCACAGATACGCAGTATTTT. Protein product: CASSLTGGTDTQYF.